This T cell receptor (beta chain) was found in a study of pediatric ulcerative colitis. Study findings and constraints: All ulcerative colitis patients, but no controls, carried a couple of rectal clonotypes.

For this clone: The antigen is not known.

Sequencing depth was up to 500,000 reads per sample. Assay: immunoSEQ multiplex PCR; the TCRdb copy retains only in-frame clones and omits some. Among tens of thousands of clones listed, just over 75% were seen once. Blood was drawn at the time of colonoscopy. Looked up from germline, CDR1 is LNHDA and CDR2 is SQIVND (reference sequence). CDR3 length: 16 residues. Losses at the gene ends were 5 bases for V and 9 bases for J; bases not matched to a gene: 12. The sample taken for sequencing was blood. The clonotype was recovered from a boy younger than 18 with moderate ulcerative colitis. The rearrangement uses TRBV19 and TRBJ2-1, with 11 bases matching TRBD2. Here the CDR3 DNA reads TGTGCCAGTAGTTTCCGTGGTCTAGCGGGAGGCACTGAGCAGTTCTTC. Its protein product is CASSFRGLAGGTEQFF.